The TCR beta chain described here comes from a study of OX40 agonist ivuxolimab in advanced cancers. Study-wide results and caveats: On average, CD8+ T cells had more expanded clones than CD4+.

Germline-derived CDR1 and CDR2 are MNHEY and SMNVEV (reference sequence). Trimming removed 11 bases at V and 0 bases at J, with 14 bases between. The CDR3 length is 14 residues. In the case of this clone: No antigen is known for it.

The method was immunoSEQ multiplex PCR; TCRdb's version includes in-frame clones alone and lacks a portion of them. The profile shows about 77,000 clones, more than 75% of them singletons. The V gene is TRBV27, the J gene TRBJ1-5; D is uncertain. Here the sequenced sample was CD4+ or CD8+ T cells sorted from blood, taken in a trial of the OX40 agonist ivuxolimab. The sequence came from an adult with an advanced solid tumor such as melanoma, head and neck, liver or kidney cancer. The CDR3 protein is CAGRRGSSNQPQHF. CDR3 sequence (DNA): TGTGCCGGCCGGCGGGGATCTAGCAATCAGCCCCAGCATTTT.